One and the same sample provided the 24 T cell receptor beta chains below, sequenced in a study of shared clonotypes between healthy human individuals. TCRdb's table, derived via immunoSEQ multiplex PCR, lists solely in-frame clones and lacks some. The profile shows approximately 740,000 clones, around 72% of them singletons. Sequenced: memory CD4+ T cells sorted from blood. Subset denoted: CD45RA-negative fraction. These receptors were obtained from a woman aged 25 to 39 in good health.

A remark on this clone: This sequence is one base from a far larger clone and is likely a read error. This same CDR3 is encoded by further DNA sequences in the sample. This chain uses TRBV10-2 with TRBJ1-1; D might be TRBD1 (6 bases). CDR1 is WSHSY, CDR2 SAAADI, per germline. The CDR3 extends over 14 amino acids. CDR3 protein: CATRTFTGNTEAFF. DNA of the CDR3: TGCGCCACCAGGACATTCACAGGGAACACCGAAGCTTTCTTT.

This clone was seen at least ten times. The V call is TRBV25-1, the J call TRBJ2-2; the D gene is possibly TRBD2 (5 bases). There are 13 residues in the CDR3. V lost 4 bases and J lost 5, with 8 bases in between. Germline CDR1 and CDR2: MGHDK and SYGVNS. The CDR3 here is CASSGSVTGELFF. The CDR3 DNA sequence: TGTGCCAGCAGTGGTAGCGTGACCGGGGAGCTGTTTTTT.

The chain carries TRBV2 and TRBJ1-1; TRBD1 is a possible D gene (5 bases). The CDR3 has 15 residues. Germline lookup yields CDR1 SNHLY and CDR2 FYNNEI. Trimming pared 4 bases from V and 5 bases from J, leaving 17 bases between. CDR3 sequence: CASSVVPGGETEAFF. CDR3 bases: TGTGCCAGCAGTGTCGTCCCTGGGGGAGAAACTGAAGCTTTCTTT.

The chain recombines TRBV6-1 with TRBJ2-5; 7 positions agree with TRBD1. V was pared by 6 bases and J by 2 bases, with 6 bases of the junction left unmatched. The germline gives CDR1 MNHNS, CDR2 SASEGT. The CDR3 runs to 14 residues. CDR3 region: CASRDRLRQETQYF. The CDR3 DNA follows: TGTGCCAGCAGGGACAGGTTAAGGCAAGAGACCCAGTACTTC.

A word on this clone: The same CDR3 can be traced to other DNA sequences in this sample. The V and J genes are TRBV28 and TRBJ1-4, with TRBD1 as a possible D gene (5 bases). The CDR3 consists of 14 residues. Germline CDR1 is MDHEN and CDR2 is SYDVKM. The germline V and J ends were trimmed by 5 bases and 3 bases, with 10 bases remaining between them. The CDR3 nucleotides are TGTGCCAGCAGTCGCGGGGGGTCTAATGAAAAACTGTTTTTT. This codes for CASSRGGSNEKLFF.

The chain joins TRBV19 to TRBJ2-1; 9 nucleotides match TRBD1. The CDR3 has 16 residues. Trimming removed 5 bases from V and 2 bases from J; junction bases left unmatched: 7. From germline, CDR1 is LNHDA and CDR2 SQIVND (reference sequence). The CDR3 loop is CASSSPGQGTYNEQFF. As DNA, the CDR3 is TGTGCCAGTAGTTCTCCGGGACAGGGAACCTACAATGAGCAGTTCTTC.

V gene TRBV5-6 combines with J gene TRBJ1-1; no definite D call. Germline CDR1 SGHDT, CDR2 YYEEEE. The CDR3 runs to 13 residues. With 1 base removed from V and 0 bases from J, the gap between germline ends came to 4 bases. This CDR3 reads CASSLLVNTEAFF. CDR3 sequence (DNA): TGTGCCAGCAGCTTGCTTGTGAACACTGAAGCTTTCTTT.

The chain couples TRBV4-1 to TRBJ2-6; D not certain. The V and J ends lost 1 base and 2 bases respectively, with 9 bases between them. The CDR3 has 16 residues. CDR1 and CDR2 from the germline V gene are MGHRA and YSYEKL. The CDR3 is CASSQVGAAGANVLTF. The CDR3 nucleotides read TGCGCCAGCAGCCAAGTAGGAGCCGCTGGGGCCAACGTCCTGACTTTC.

In the case of this clone: One end of the junction is discordant with germline, which a read error may explain. The chain has TRBV2 and TRBJ1-3, with 9 bases matching TRBD1. Germline assignment: CDR1 SNHLY and CDR2 FYNNEI. This CDR3 contains 11 residues. The CDR3 region is CASSEAGQGHF. CDR3 in DNA: TGTGCCAGCAGTGAGGCGGGACAGGGACATTTT.

The chain has TRBV28 and TRBJ2-7; 8 bases match TRBD1. The length of the CDR3 is 13 residues. The V gene end was trimmed by 10 bases and the J gene end by 1 base; junction bases not matched to a gene: 6. Germline loops: CDR1 MDHEN, CDR2 SYDVKM. The CDR3 spells CATGQGWSYEQYF. CDR3 sequence (DNA): TGTGCCACCGGACAGGGTTGGTCCTACGAGCAGTACTTC.

V is TRBV28 and J is TRBJ1-2, with D unclear. The V gene lost 8 bases and the J gene lost 2 bases, with 15 bases spanning the gap. This CDR3 spans 14 amino acids. Germline V gives CDR1 MDHEN, CDR2 SYDVKM. CDR3 amino acids: CASQPPNINYGYTF. In DNA, the CDR3 is TGTGCCAGCCAACCCCCCAACATCAACTATGGCTACACCTTC.

This chain uses TRBV6-6 with TRBJ2-1; D is unclear. CDR1 is MNHNY, CDR2 SVGAGI, per germline (reference sequence). Between the trimmed V and J ends, which lost 5 bases and 6 bases, there was a span of 11 bases. The CDR3 extends over 13 amino acids. The CDR3 loop is CASSQDARNEQFF. The CDR3 nucleotides read TGTGCCAGCAGTCAGGACGCACGCAATGAGCAGTTCTTC.

This chain links TRBV7-2 with TRBJ2-5; the match to TRBD2 covers 7 bases. V was pared by 5 bases and J by 4 bases, with 7 bases of the junction left unmatched. This CDR3 has 14 residues. Germline V gives CDR1 SGHTA, CDR2 FQGNSA. This CDR3 reads CASSRPGEGETQYF. As DNA, the CDR3 is TGTGCCAGCAGCCGGCCGGGGGAGGGAGAGACCCAGTACTTC.

This chain joins TRBV2 and TRBJ2-1; no clear D gene. The ends were cut back, 7 bases at V and 10 bases at J, with 17 bases in the middle. The CDR3 loop spans 13 amino acids. From germline, CDR1 is SNHLY and CDR2 FYNNEI. The DNA for the CDR3 is TGTGCCAGCACAAGGACGGAGTTTCGAGAGCAGTTCTTC. Translation: CASTRTEFREQFF.

The gene calls are TRBV10-3 and TRBJ2-2, with TRBD1 as a possible D gene (6 bases). V lost 4 bases and J 3 bases, leaving 6 bases between the germline ends. The CDR3 runs 13 residues. Germline-derived CDR1 and CDR2 are ENHRY and SYGVKD. The CDR3 here is CAISGQDTGELFF. CDR3 nucleotides: TGTGCCATCAGTGGACAGGACACCGGGGAGCTGTTTTTT.

This chain joins TRBV19 and TRBJ1-2; unclear D gene. The CDR3 is 13 amino acids. V lost 10 bases, J lost 0 bases, and 12 bases lay in between. Germline loops: CDR1 LNHDA, CDR2 SQIVND (reference sequence). As DNA, the CDR3 is TGTGCCACCGCCAAGATACCTAACTATGGCTACACCTTC. It specifies CATAKIPNYGYTF.

About this clone: This clone may be a read error of a much larger clone one base away. CDR3 loop: CASSRGTVNTEAFF. CDR3 coding DNA: TGTGCCAGCAGCCGCGGGACAGTGAACACTGAAGCTTTCTTT. V gene TRBV11-2 combines with J gene TRBJ1-1; 7 bases are a match to TRBD1. V was clipped by 5 bases and J by 0 bases; unmatched bases: 3. The CDR3 length is 14 residues. Germline values: CDR1 SGHAT, CDR2 FQNNGV.

The V and J genes are TRBV5-4 and TRBJ2-3; D is perhaps TRBD1 (5 bases). CDR3 length equals 14 residues. The germline V gene has CDR1 SGHNT and CDR2 YYREEE (reference sequence). V dropped 0 bases and J dropped 2 bases, with 7 bases sitting between them. CDR3 protein: CASSLGGITDTQYF. CDR3 coding DNA: TGTGCCAGCAGCTTGGGGGGCATCACAGATACGCAGTATTTT.

This clone was found once. Different DNA sequences within this sample yield the same CDR3. The chain links TRBV6-5 to TRBJ1-1; 7 nucleotides align to TRBD1. There are 13 residues in the CDR3. The V and J ends lost 2 bases and 5 bases, in that order; junction bases with no gene match: 2. Germline V gene data show CDR1 as MNHEY and CDR2 as SVGAGI. The CDR3 here is CASSYNRGTEAFF. Here the CDR3 DNA reads TGTGCCAGCAGTTACAACAGGGGTACTGAAGCTTTCTTT.

The gene calls are TRBV18 and TRBJ2-7, with 10 bases identical to TRBD2. The J segment lost 2 bases and the V segment lost 6 bases, leaving 10 bases of the junction unmatched. The CDR3 is made up of 16 amino acids. CDR1 KGHSH and CDR2 LQKENI come from the germline V gene. Here the CDR3 DNA reads TGTGCCAGCTCCCCAGGCGGGCTAGCGGGAGCCTACGAGCAGTACTTC. Its translation is CASSPGGLAGAYEQYF.

V and J are TRBV5-8 and TRBJ2-7; D is perhaps TRBD2 (5 bases). V was trimmed by 0 bases and J by 1 base, leaving 20 bases between them. Germline V CDR1 and CDR2: SGHTS, YDEGEE. This CDR3 is 18 amino acids long. CDR3 in DNA: TGTGCCAGCAGCTTGGAAGGGCGGGCGGGTAGGAGGTCCTACGAGCAGTACTTC. This encodes CASSLEGRAGRRSYEQYF. Using reference TRBV5-8 and TRBJ2-7 for the parts outside the CDR3, the full variable domain is EAGVTQSPTHLIKTRGQQATLRCSPISGHTSVYWYQQALGLGLQFLLWYDEGEERNRGNFPPRFSGRQFPNYSSELNVNALELEDSALYLCASSLEGRAGRRSYEQYFGPGTRLTVT.

This clone was counted once. In the same sample, other DNA sequences code for this CDR3. This chain connects TRBV5-1 to TRBJ2-7; D may be TRBD2 (6 bases). Trimming stripped 0 bases from V and 3 bases from J, with 10 bases between. Germline assignment: CDR1 SGHRS and CDR2 YFSETQ. The CDR3 sequence is 14 residues long. CDR3 amino acids: CASSLVAGGYEQYF. The CDR3 DNA reads TGCGCCAGCAGCTTGGTGGCCGGGGGCTACGAGCAGTACTTC.

This clone showed up just a few times. The rearrangement uses TRBV11-2 and TRBJ2-5, with D possibly matching TRBD1 (7 bases). Trimming removed 5 bases from V and 2 bases from J, with 9 bases in between. Germline V CDR1 and CDR2: SGHAT, FQNNGV. CDR3 length: 13 amino acids. The DNA of the CDR3 is TGTGCCAGCAGCGCGGGACAGCAAGAGACCCAGTACTTC. It encodes CASSAGQQETQYF.

The chain employs TRBV6-6 and TRBJ1-3; D gene ambiguous. Germline V gene sequence: CDR1 MNHNY, CDR2 SVGAGI (reference sequence). The V end was cut by 7 bases, the J end by 0 bases, with 4 bases between. The CDR3 length is 12 residues. For the CDR3, the DNA is TGTGCCAGCACCTACTCTGGAAACACCATATATTTT. Encoded protein: CASTYSGNTIYF.